This T cell receptor beta chain was recorded in a study of response to subunit inactivated influenza vaccine. Study-wide results and caveats: Only a handful of new T cells, the authors suggested, are recruited with each seasonal influenza vaccination.

This clonotype has just a few counts. Its specificity is unknown. TCRdb analysed the RT-PCR reads with MiXCR anew, one entry per CDR3 protein. The sample yields roughly 780,000 distinct CDR3 sequences, around a sixth seen once. The CDR3 is 15 residues long. Germline-derived CDR1 and CDR2 are SGHRS and YFSETQ. Trimming shortened V by 1 base and J by 5 bases, and 15 bases separated the two germline ends. This chain joins TRBV5-1 and TRBJ2-5, with D hard to call. This specimen consisted of PBMCs from blood, obtained 5 to 6 days after vaccination. This TCR was recovered from a man aged 50 to 59 who received an inactivated influenza vaccine. The CDR3 loop is CASSLQPTQGETQYF. Written as DNA, the CDR3 is TGCGCCAGCAGCTTGCAACCGACTCAAGGGGAGACCCAGTACTTC.